One and the same sample provided the 2 T cell receptor beta chains below, sequenced in a study of T cells after yellow fever vaccination. A single record per CDR3 protein comes from TCRdb applying MiXCR to the 5' RACE reads. The sample yields roughly 330,000 distinct CDR3 sequences, around 3.9% seen once. Here the sequenced sample was PBMCs, taken 5 days after the yellow fever booster vaccination. The receptors come from a man younger than 30 who received the YFV17D yellow fever vaccine.

There are a few counts of this clonotype. The chain links TRBV15 to TRBJ2-1, with 8 bases matching TRBD2. The CDR3 runs 15 residues. Germline V gene data show CDR1 as LNHNV and CDR2 as YYDKDF (reference sequence). Trimming removed 1 base from V and 4 bases from J; junction bases left unmatched: 3. CDR3 sequence (DNA): TGTGCCACCAGCAGAGCCGGGACTAGTTACAATGAGCAGTTCTTC. Translated, it gives CATSRAGTSYNEQFF.

This clonotype appeared a few times. The CDR3 nucleotides are TGTGCCAGCAGAGGTGGATTCCAGGGCTACGAGCAGTACGTC. This encodes CASRGGFQGYEQYV. The chain employs TRBV6-2 or TRBV6-3 and TRBJ2-7; tentatively, D is TRBD1 (5 bases). Germline CDR1 and CDR2: MNHEY and SVGEGT. The CDR3 is 14 amino acids. V was clipped by 6 bases and J by 3 bases, with 15 bases between them.